A single sample is the source of the 17 T cell receptor beta chains below, sequenced in a study of CD4+ T cells in melanoma. This table comes from immunoSEQ multiplex PCR, and its TCRdb copy is limited to in-frame clones, with some not included. The sample records about 15,000 clones, over 80% being singletons. The sequenced sample was cells from a culture (not recorded whether cultured in vitro). These receptors came from a human donor with melanoma.

The chain recombines TRBV28 with TRBJ2-7; 14 nucleotides align to TRBD2. The V segment lost 6 bases and the J segment 4 bases; nucleotides outside the gene matches: 5. The germline gives CDR1 MDHEN, CDR2 SYDVKM. The CDR3 is 15 amino acids. The CDR3 DNA sequence: TGTGCCAGCAGAAGGACTAGCGGGGGGTCTTACGAGCAGTACTTC. This translates into CASRRTSGGSYEQYF.

The V and J genes are TRBV30 and TRBJ1-5; D remains unclear. Germline values: CDR1 GTSNPN, CDR2 SVGIG (reference sequence). There are 12 residues in the CDR3. V lost 0 bases, J lost 10 bases, and 10 bases lay in between. Here the CDR3 DNA reads TGTGCCTGGAGTGTCCCCCCGGGACCCCAGCATTTT. It yields the protein CAWSVPPGPQHF.

J is TRBJ2-5 and V is TRBV29-1; no firm D call. The DNA matches TRBJ2-7 better at its end, which makes the J call doubtful. The CDR3 runs 12 residues. Looked up from germline, CDR1 is SQVTM and CDR2 is ANQGSEA. Here the CDR3 reads CSVEKGTYEQYF. Written as DNA, the CDR3 is TGCAGCGTTGAAAAGGGAACCTACGAGCAGTACTTC.

This chain links TRBV6-5 with TRBJ2-5; 11 nucleotides agree with TRBD1. Gene TRBJ2-7 matches the end of the DNA better, so the J call may be wrong. Germline-derived CDR1 and CDR2 are MNHEY and SVGAGI. The length of the CDR3 is 14 residues. This chain's CDR3 is CASSKGTGGYEQYF. CDR3 sequence (DNA): TGTGCCAGCAGTAAAGGGACAGGGGGCTACGAGCAGTACTTC.

The chain links TRBV7-8 to TRBJ1-4, with 9 bases aligning to TRBD1. CDR1 is SGHVS and CDR2 is FQNEAQ in the germline V gene. The CDR3 consists of 14 residues. The J segment lost 8 bases and the V segment lost 3 bases, leaving 4 bases of the junction unmatched. The CDR3 nucleotides are TGTGCCAGCAGCTTGGGACAGGGTCGGGAAAAACTGTTTTTT. Amino acids: CASSLGQGREKLFF.

The chain links TRBV6-1 to TRBJ1-4; D might be TRBD1 (5 bases). Trimming cost V 4 bases and J 0 bases, with 15 bases left between them. The CDR3 is 17 residues long. CDR1 is MNHNS and CDR2 is SASEGT in the germline V gene. The CDR3 loop reads CASSVGAGPATNEKLFF. DNA of the CDR3: TGTGCCAGCAGTGTCGGGGCAGGCCCTGCAACTAATGAAAAACTGTTTTTT.

This clone was observed a few times. The chain uses TRBV30 and TRBJ1-3, with D tentatively TRBD1 (5 bases). CDR1 is GTSNPN and CDR2 is SVGIG in the germline V gene (reference sequence). Trimming left V 2 bases short and J 0 bases short, with 11 bases between. The length of the CDR3 is 15 residues. The CDR3 DNA reads as TGTGCCTGGAGTACAGGACGGTACTCTGGAAACACCATATATTTT. As protein: CAWSTGRYSGNTIYF.

V usage is TRBV6-6 and J usage is TRBJ1-6; D is unresolved. Trimming stripped 0 bases from V and 11 bases from J, with 8 bases between. The germline gives CDR1 MNHNY, CDR2 SVGAGI (reference sequence). CDR3 length equals 13 residues. The CDR3 loop is CASSYSFGAPLHF. CDR3 sequence (DNA): TGTGCCAGCAGTTACTCGTTTGGGGCACCCCTCCACTTT.

CDR3 nucleotides: TGTGCCAGCAGGAGCGCCGGGACACGGAACACTGAAGCTTTCTTT. As protein: CASRSAGTRNTEAFF. The V and J genes are TRBV7-9 and TRBJ1-1; tentative D call: TRBD1 (6 bases). The CDR3 has 15 residues. Germline-derived CDR1 and CDR2 are SEHNR and FQNEAQ (reference sequence). V was trimmed by 6 bases and J by 1 base, leaving 15 bases between them.

The chain combines TRBV10-3 with TRBJ1-2; D unclear. The CDR3 extends over 12 amino acids. Germline CDR1 is ENHRY and CDR2 is SYGVKD. Trimming cost V 4 bases and J 5 bases, with 8 bases left between them. CDR3 loop: CAISGAAYGYTF. The CDR3 DNA reads as TGTGCCATCAGTGGGGCAGCATATGGCTACACCTTC.

This clone occurred a few times. The CDR3 protein is CASSLNGGRSYEQYF. CDR3 coding DNA: TGCGCCAGCAGCTTAAACGGGGGCCGCAGTTACGAGCAGTACTTC. The V call is TRBV5-1, the J call TRBJ2-7; TRBD1 or TRBD2 may be the D gene (6 bases each). Trimming took 2 bases from V and 4 from J, leaving 16 bases between them. The germline gives CDR1 SGHRS, CDR2 YFSETQ. The CDR3 sequence is 15 residues long.

The rearrangement links TRBV5-1 to TRBJ2-3; tentative D call: TRBD2 (5 bases). V shed 0 bases and J shed 8 bases, with 7 bases lying between them. Germline V lookup: CDR1 SGHRS, CDR2 YFSETQ. The CDR3 is 12 residues long. DNA of the CDR3: TGCGCCAGCAGCTTGGCGGGGATTACGCAGTATTTT. Translating it yields CASSLAGITQYF.

V is TRBV5-1 and J is TRBJ1-1; a weak D match, TRBD1 (5 bases). Trimming shortened V by 4 bases and J by 10 bases, and 20 bases separated the two germline ends. Germline assignment: CDR1 SGHRS and CDR2 YFSETQ. The CDR3 sequence is 14 residues long. The CDR3 protein is CASSPRTVWQGAFF. The CDR3, as DNA: TGCGCCAGCAGCCCAAGGACGGTTTGGCAGGGAGCTTTCTTT.

The chain employs TRBV7-9 and TRBJ2-7, with D perhaps matching TRBD2 (5 bases). Trimming shortened V by 5 bases and J by 6 bases, and 20 bases separated the two germline ends. The CDR3 runs 15 residues. The V gene's germline CDR1 is SEHNR and CDR2 FQNEAQ (reference sequence). The DNA of the CDR3 is TGTGCCAGCAGCCTCCCCCAGCCCCAGAGGGCCGAGCAGTACTTC. Amino acids: CASSLPQPQRAEQYF.

This chain uses TRBV18 with TRBJ2-7, with unresolved D. CDR1 KGHSH and CDR2 LQKENI come from the germline V gene. The length of the CDR3 is 12 residues. V shed 4 bases and J shed 2 bases, with 6 bases lying between them. CDR3 DNA sequence: TGTGCCAGCTCACATGACACCTACGAGCAGTACTTC. Residues: CASSHDTYEQYF. The full variable domain, rest sourced from reference TRBV18 and TRBJ2-7, is NAGVMQNPRHLVRRRGQEARLRCSPMKGHSHVYWYRQLPEEGLKFMVYLQKENIIDESGMPKERFSAEFPKEGPSILRIQQVVRGDSAAYFCASSHDTYEQYFGPGTRLTVT.

The chain joins TRBV5-4 to TRBJ2-5; D ambiguous. V lost 1 base, J lost 0 bases, and 13 bases lay in between. The CDR3 runs to 16 residues. CDR1 SGHNT and CDR2 YYREEE come from the germline V gene (reference sequence). This CDR3 reads CASSLNPRSDQETQYF. The CDR3 DNA reads TGTGCCAGCAGCTTGAATCCCCGGTCCGACCAAGAGACCCAGTACTTC. Together with reference TRBV5-4 and TRBJ2-5, the CDR3 gives the full variable domain: ETGVTQSPTHLIKTRGQQVTLRCSSQSGHNTVSWYQQALGQGPQFIFQYYREEENGRGNFPPRFSGLQFPNYSSELNVNALELDDSALYLCASSLNPRSDQETQYFGPGTRLLVL.

This clone was seen just once. The CDR3 loop is CASSESRSRSGYTF. Written as DNA, the CDR3 is TGCGCCAGCAGTGAGTCACGGTCTAGGAGCGGCTACACCTTC. The chain links TRBV10-2 to TRBJ1-2; the D is unclear. Germline CDR1 is WSHSY and CDR2 is SAAADI. The CDR3 runs 14 residues. V was shortened by 0 bases and J by 8 bases, with 13 bases between the two germline ends.